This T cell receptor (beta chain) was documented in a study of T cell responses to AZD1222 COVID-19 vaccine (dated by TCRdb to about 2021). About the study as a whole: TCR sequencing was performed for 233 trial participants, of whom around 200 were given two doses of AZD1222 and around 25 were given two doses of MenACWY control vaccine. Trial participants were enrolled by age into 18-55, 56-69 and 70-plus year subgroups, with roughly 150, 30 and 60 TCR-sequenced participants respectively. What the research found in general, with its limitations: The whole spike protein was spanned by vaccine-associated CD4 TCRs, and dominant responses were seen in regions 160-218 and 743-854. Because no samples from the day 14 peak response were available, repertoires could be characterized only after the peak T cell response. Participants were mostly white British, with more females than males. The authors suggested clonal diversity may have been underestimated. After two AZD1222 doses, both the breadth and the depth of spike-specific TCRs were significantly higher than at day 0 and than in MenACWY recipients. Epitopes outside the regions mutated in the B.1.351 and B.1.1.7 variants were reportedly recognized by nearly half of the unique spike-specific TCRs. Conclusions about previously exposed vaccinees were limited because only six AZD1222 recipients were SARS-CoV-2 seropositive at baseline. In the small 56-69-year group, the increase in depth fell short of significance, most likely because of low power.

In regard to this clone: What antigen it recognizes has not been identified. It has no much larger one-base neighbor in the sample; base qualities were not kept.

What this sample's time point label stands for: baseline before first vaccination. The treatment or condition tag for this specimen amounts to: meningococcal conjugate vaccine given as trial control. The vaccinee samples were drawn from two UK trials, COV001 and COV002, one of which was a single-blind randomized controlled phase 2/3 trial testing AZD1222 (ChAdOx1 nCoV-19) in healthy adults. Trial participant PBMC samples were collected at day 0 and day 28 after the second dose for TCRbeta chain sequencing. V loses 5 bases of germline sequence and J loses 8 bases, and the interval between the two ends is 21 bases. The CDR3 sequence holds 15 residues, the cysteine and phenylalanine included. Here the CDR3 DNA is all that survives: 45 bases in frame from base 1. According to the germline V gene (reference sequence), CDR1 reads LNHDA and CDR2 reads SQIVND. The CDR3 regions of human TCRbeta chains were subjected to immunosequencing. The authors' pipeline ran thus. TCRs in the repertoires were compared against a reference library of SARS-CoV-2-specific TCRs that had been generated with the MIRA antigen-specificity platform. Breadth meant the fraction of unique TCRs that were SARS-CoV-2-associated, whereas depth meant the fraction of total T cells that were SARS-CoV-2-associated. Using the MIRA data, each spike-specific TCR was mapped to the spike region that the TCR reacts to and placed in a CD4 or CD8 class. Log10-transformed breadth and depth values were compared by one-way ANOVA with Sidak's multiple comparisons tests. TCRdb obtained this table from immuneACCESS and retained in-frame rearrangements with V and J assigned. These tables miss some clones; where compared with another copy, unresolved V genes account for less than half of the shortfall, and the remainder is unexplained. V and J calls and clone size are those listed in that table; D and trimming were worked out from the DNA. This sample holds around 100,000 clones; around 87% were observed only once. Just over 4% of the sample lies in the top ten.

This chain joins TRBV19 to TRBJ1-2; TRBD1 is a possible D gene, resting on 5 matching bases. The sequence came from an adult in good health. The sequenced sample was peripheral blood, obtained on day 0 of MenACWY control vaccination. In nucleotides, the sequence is TGTGCCAGTAGTTTGGACACCGGGACCCGTGGGGGCTACACCTTC. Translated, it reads CASSLDTGTRGGYTF. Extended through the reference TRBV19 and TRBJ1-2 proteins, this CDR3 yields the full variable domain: DGGITQSPKYLFRKEGQNVTLSCEQNLNHDAMYWYRQDPGQGLRLIYYSQIVNDFQKGDIAEGYSVSREKKESFPLTVTSAQKNPTAFYLCASSLDTGTRGGYTFGSGTRLTVV.